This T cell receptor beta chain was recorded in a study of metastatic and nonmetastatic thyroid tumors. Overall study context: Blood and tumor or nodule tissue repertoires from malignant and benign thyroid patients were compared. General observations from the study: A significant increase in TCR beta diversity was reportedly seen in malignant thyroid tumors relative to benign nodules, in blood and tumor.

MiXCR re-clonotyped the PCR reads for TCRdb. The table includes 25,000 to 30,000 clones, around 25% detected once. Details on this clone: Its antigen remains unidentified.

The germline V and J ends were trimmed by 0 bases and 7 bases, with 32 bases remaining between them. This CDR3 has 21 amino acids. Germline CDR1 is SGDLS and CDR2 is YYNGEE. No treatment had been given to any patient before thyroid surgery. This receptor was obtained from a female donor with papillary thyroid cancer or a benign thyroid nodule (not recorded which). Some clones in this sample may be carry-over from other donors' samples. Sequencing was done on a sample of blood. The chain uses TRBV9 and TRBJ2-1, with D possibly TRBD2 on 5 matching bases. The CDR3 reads CASSVATPQSSRSQSGNEQFF. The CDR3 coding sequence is TGTGCCAGCAGCGTAGCCACTCCACAGAGTTCCAGATCCCAATCGGGAAATGAGCAGTTCTTC. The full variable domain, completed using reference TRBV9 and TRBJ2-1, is DSGVTQTPKHLITATGQRVTLRCSPRSGDLSVYWYQQSLDQGLQFLIQYYNGEERAKGNILERFSAQQFPDLHSELNLSSLELGDSALYFCASSVATPQSSRSQSGNEQFFGPGTRLTVL.